This T cell receptor (beta chain) appears in the sequencing data of a study of cytomegalovirus exposure and HLA in healthy donors. In the study overall: Later analysis reported that the roughly 120 validation repertoires shared the platform of the roughly 710 first-cohort repertoires. Points from the study as a whole: That first-cohort TCR clusters tended to co-occur in the approximately 110 validation repertoires was found in a later analysis.

Germline lookup yields CDR1 SGHTA and CDR2 FQGNSA. The ends lost 5 bases at V and 6 bases at J; junction bases unmatched: 10. The CDR3 totals 16 residues. Notes on this clone: Its antigen is not known.

Assay used: immunoSEQ multiplex PCR; TCRdb lists only in-frame clones, some missing. The data hold 190,000 or so clones, with 65% to 85% observed a single time. The specimen sequenced was PBMCs. The V call is TRBV7-2, the J call TRBJ2-3; TRBD1 matches at 11 bases. This receptor was taken from a woman aged 18-29 years in good health and CMV-seropositive. CDR3 region: CASSLLGQGAPDTQYF. For the CDR3, the DNA is TGTGCCAGCAGCCTATTAGGACAGGGGGCGCCGGATACGCAGTATTTT.